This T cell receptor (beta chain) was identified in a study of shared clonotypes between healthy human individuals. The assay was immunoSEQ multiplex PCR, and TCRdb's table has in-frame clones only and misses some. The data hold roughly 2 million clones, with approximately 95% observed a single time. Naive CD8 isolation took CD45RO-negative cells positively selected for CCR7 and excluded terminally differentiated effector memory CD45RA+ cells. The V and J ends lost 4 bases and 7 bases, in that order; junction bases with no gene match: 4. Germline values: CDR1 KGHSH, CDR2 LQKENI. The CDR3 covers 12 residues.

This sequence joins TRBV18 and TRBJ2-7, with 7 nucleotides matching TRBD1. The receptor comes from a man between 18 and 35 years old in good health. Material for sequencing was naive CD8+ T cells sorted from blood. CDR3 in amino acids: CASSLSGQEQYF. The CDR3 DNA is TGTGCCAGCTCACTCTCGGGACAGGAGCAGTACTTC.